The sequence of this TCR beta chain was determined in a study of cytomegalovirus exposure and HLA in healthy donors. Vbeta (60) and Jbeta (13) primers were used in the PCR. Libraries were prepared by immunoSEQ multiplex PCR; TCRdb keeps only in-frame clonotypes and omits some of them. The repertoire consists of under 250,000 clones, with around four fifths occurring once and the leading ten covering around 4%. Study findings and constraints: Presence/absence analysis assumed near-uniform sequencing depth across donors.

On this clone: No antigen is known for it.

The CDR3 has 17 amino acids. From germline, CDR1 is KGHSH and CDR2 LQKENI. V gave up 3 bases and J gave up 0 bases, with 12 bases separating them. Healthy donors of bone marrow made up the group. Sequenced material: PBMCs. The chain joins TRBV18 to TRBJ2-6; possible D gene TRBD2, 7 bases. The source of this sequence is a male donor in good health and CMV-seronegative. As DNA, the CDR3 is TGTGCCAGCTCACCGAAGGGGGGGAACTCTGGGGCCAACGTCCTGACTTTC. It translates to CASSPKGGNSGANVLTF.